These T cell receptor beta chains were read from a single sample in a study of spatial heterogeneity in lung cancer. TCRdb re-analysed the 5' RACE reads in MiXCR, keeping a single row per CDR3 protein. Of tens of thousands of distinct CDR3 sequences in the sample, about 7% are singletons; the top ten hold about 3%. The sample consisted of PBMCs, taken at surgery. These receptors all come from a female donor with early-stage non-small cell lung cancer. The CDR3 runs from the conserved cysteine through the conserved F or W. The D gene is left open where the match is weak. Only part of the rows carry a size: once, few, many, or a class if the clone is expanded.

d_call: NA; clone_size: many; v_call: TRBV5-1; j_call: TRBJ2-6; cdr3_aa: CASSFGLQGANVLTF; cdr3_nt: TGCGCCAGCAGCTTCGGGCTCCAAGGGGCCAACGTCCTGACTTTC
d_call: TRBD1; clone_size: few; v_call: TRBV3-1; j_call: TRBJ1-2; cdr3_aa: CASSQDWDRMGYTF; cdr3_nt: TGTGCCAGCAGCCAAGATTGGGACAGGATGGGCTACACCTTC
d_call: NA; clone_size: many; v_call: TRBV28; j_call: TRBJ2-3; cdr3_aa: CASSNRDSGTDTQYF; cdr3_nt: TGTGCCAGCAGTAACAGGGACTCGGGCACAGATACGCAGTATTTT
d_call: NA; clone_size: NA; v_call: TRBV6-2/TRBV6-3; j_call: TRBJ2-3; cdr3_aa: CASSYSSLWRTDTQYF; cdr3_nt: TGTGCCAGCAGTTACTCATCCTTATGGCGCACAGATACGCAGTATTTT
d_call: NA; clone_size: few; v_call: TRBV7-2; j_call: TRBJ2-3; cdr3_aa: CASSLAPSDTQYF; cdr3_nt: TGTGCCAGCAGCTTAGCCCCCTCAGATACGCAGTATTTT
d_call: TRBD2; clone_size: many; v_call: TRBV29-1; j_call: TRBJ2-3; cdr3_aa: CSVAGGAPYTDTQYF; cdr3_nt: TGCAGCGTAGCGGGGGGGGCCCCATACACAGATACGCAGTATTTT
d_call: NA; clone_size: NA; v_call: TRBV6-2/TRBV6-3; j_call: TRBJ2-7; cdr3_aa: CASSYLTAYYEQYF; cdr3_nt: TGTGCCAGCAGTTACCTGACAGCCTACTACGAGCAGTACTTC
d_call: TRBD2; clone_size: NA; v_call: TRBV5-1; j_call: TRBJ2-5; cdr3_aa: CASSLGSGVLKETQYF; cdr3_nt: TGCGCCAGCAGCTTAGGTAGCGGGGTTTTAAAAGAGACCCAGTACTTC
d_call: NA; clone_size: many; v_call: TRBV5-6; j_call: TRBJ2-1; cdr3_aa: CASSLTVGAYNEQFF; cdr3_nt: TGTGCCAGCAGCTTGACCGTGGGAGCCTACAATGAGCAGTTCTTC
d_call: NA; clone_size: few; v_call: TRBV29-1; j_call: TRBJ2-3; cdr3_aa: CSVRDGITNTQYF; cdr3_nt: TGCAGCGTCCGGGACGGGATCACAAATACGCAGTATTTT
d_call: NA; clone_size: few; v_call: TRBV11-2; j_call: TRBJ2-1; cdr3_aa: CASSSERFAGEQFF; cdr3_nt: TGTGCCAGCAGCTCCGAACGGTTTGCGGGTGAGCAGTTCTTC
d_call: NA; clone_size: many; v_call: TRBV3-1; j_call: TRBJ1-1; cdr3_aa: CASSQEGLNTEAFF; cdr3_nt: TGTGCCAGCAGCCAAGAGGGCTTGAACACTGAAGCTTTCTTT
d_call: NA; clone_size: many; v_call: TRBV9; j_call: TRBJ1-2; cdr3_aa: CASSVVPDDIYGYTF; cdr3_nt: TGTGCCAGCAGCGTCGTTCCCGACGACATCTATGGCTACACCTTC
d_call: TRBD1; clone_size: many; v_call: TRBV4-1; j_call: TRBJ2-3; cdr3_aa: CASRPGQGRDTQYF; cdr3_nt: TGTGCCAGCAGGCCCGGACAGGGCAGGGATACGCAGTATTTT
d_call: TRBD1; clone_size: many; v_call: TRBV29-1; j_call: TRBJ1-1; cdr3_aa: CSVRQGLLEAFF; cdr3_nt: TGCAGCGTCCGACAGGGGCTACTTGAAGCTTTCTTT
d_call: NA; clone_size: many; v_call: TRBV12-5; j_call: TRBJ2-1; cdr3_aa: CASGLQGQAGRGEQFF; cdr3_nt: TGTGCTAGTGGTTTGCAGGGGCAGGCCGGTAGGGGTGAGCAGTTCTTC
d_call: TRBD1; clone_size: NA; v_call: TRBV6-5; j_call: TRBJ1-6; cdr3_aa: CASSYSNRGESPLHF; cdr3_nt: TGTGCCAGCAGTTACTCGAACAGGGGAGAGTCACCCCTCCACTTT
d_call: NA; clone_size: many; v_call: TRBV6-2/TRBV6-3; j_call: TRBJ2-5; cdr3_aa: CASNLGGVRGYDQYF; cdr3_nt: TGTGCCAGCAACCTCGGAGGGGTCAGGGGATATGACCAGTACTTC
d_call: NA; clone_size: many; v_call: TRBV28; j_call: TRBJ1-2; cdr3_aa: CASSFGSYGYTF; cdr3_nt: TGTGCCAGCAGTTTCGGATCCTATGGCTACACCTTC
d_call: TRBD1; clone_size: many; v_call: TRBV7-9; j_call: TRBJ2-5; cdr3_aa: CASSLGTGVQETQYF; cdr3_nt: TGTGCCAGCAGCTTAGGGACAGGAGTACAAGAGACCCAGTACTTC
d_call: NA; clone_size: many; v_call: TRBV16; j_call: TRBJ2-7; cdr3_aa: CASSQQGVGPYEQYF; cdr3_nt: TGTGCCAGCAGCCAACAGGGCGTCGGCCCCTACGAGCAGTACTTC
d_call: TRBD2; clone_size: many; v_call: TRBV5-4; j_call: TRBJ2-5; cdr3_aa: CASSFASGEQETQYF; cdr3_nt: TGTGCCAGCAGCTTCGCTAGCGGGGAACAAGAGACCCAGTACTTC
d_call: NA; clone_size: many; v_call: TRBV6-6; j_call: TRBJ2-3; cdr3_aa: CASSLDKARECTDTQYF; cdr3_nt: TGTGCCAGCAGCCTCGACAAAGCCCGGGAATGCACAGATACGCAGTATTTT
d_call: TRBD1; clone_size: many; v_call: TRBV5-1; j_call: TRBJ2-5; cdr3_aa: CASSLGQGAQETQYF; cdr3_nt: TGCGCCAGCAGCTTGGGGCAGGGGGCCCAAGAGACCCAGTACTTC
d_call: NA; clone_size: few; v_call: TRBV4-1; j_call: TRBJ2-1; cdr3_aa: CASSQVNLVSYNEQFF; cdr3_nt: TGCGCCAGCAGCCAAGTCAATCTAGTCTCCTACAATGAGCAGTTCTTC
d_call: NA; clone_size: many; v_call: TRBV12-3/TRBV12-4; j_call: TRBJ1-2; cdr3_aa: CASSSPGTGDGYTF; cdr3_nt: TGTGCCAGTTCATCCCCGGGGACCGGGGATGGCTACACCTTC
d_call: NA; clone_size: NA; v_call: TRBV12-3/TRBV12-4; j_call: TRBJ1-2; cdr3_aa: CASSQGNNYGYTF; cdr3_nt: TGTGCCAGCAGCCAGGGGAATAACTATGGCTACACCTTC
d_call: NA; clone_size: few; v_call: TRBV19; j_call: TRBJ2-3; cdr3_aa: CASSMPQGPSTDTQYF; cdr3_nt: TGTGCCAGTAGTATGCCACAGGGCCCTAGCACAGATACGCAGTATTTT
d_call: NA; clone_size: many; v_call: TRBV3-1; j_call: TRBJ2-7; cdr3_aa: CASSQGLNSDEQYF; cdr3_nt: TGTGCCAGCAGCCAAGGACTCAACTCGGACGAGCAGTACTTC
d_call: NA; clone_size: few; v_call: TRBV19; j_call: TRBJ2-7; cdr3_aa: CASSLTTWPPYEQYF; cdr3_nt: TGTGCCAGTAGTCTCACAACCTGGCCCCCTTACGAGCAGTACTTC
d_call: TRBD1; clone_size: many; v_call: TRBV2; j_call: TRBJ2-7; cdr3_aa: CASSAGSTGTGKKYF; cdr3_nt: TGTGCCAGCAGTGCCGGATCTACCGGGACAGGGAAGAAGTACTTC
d_call: NA; clone_size: NA; v_call: TRBV7-6; j_call: TRBJ2-5; cdr3_aa: CASSLGGSRRETQYF; cdr3_nt: TGTGCCAGCAGCTTAGGGGGATCTAGGAGGGAGACCCAGTACTTC
d_call: NA; clone_size: many; v_call: TRBV7-2; j_call: TRBJ1-5; cdr3_aa: CASSFQRQPQHF; cdr3_nt: TGTGCCAGCAGCTTCCAGAGGCAGCCCCAGCATTTT
d_call: NA; clone_size: NA; v_call: TRBV20-1; j_call: TRBJ1-5; cdr3_aa: CSARNLGSQPQHF; cdr3_nt: TGCAGTGCTAGAAATCTGGGAAGCCAGCCCCAGCATTTT
d_call: NA; clone_size: many; v_call: TRBV7-9; j_call: TRBJ2-7; cdr3_aa: CASSLQSVVDEQYF; cdr3_nt: TGTGCCAGCAGCCTACAGAGCGTTGTGGACGAGCAGTACTTC
d_call: NA; clone_size: many; v_call: TRBV29-1; j_call: TRBJ2-3; cdr3_aa: CSVAGWTDTQYF; cdr3_nt: TGCAGCGTGGCAGGGTGGACAGATACGCAGTATTTT
d_call: NA; clone_size: many; v_call: TRBV19; j_call: TRBJ1-4; cdr3_aa: CASSIQGLENEKLFF; cdr3_nt: TGTGCCAGTAGTATCCAGGGGCTCGAGAATGAAAAACTGTTTTTT
d_call: TRBD2; clone_size: many; v_call: TRBV20-1; j_call: TRBJ2-1; cdr3_aa: CSARVAGGPGNEQFF; cdr3_nt: TGCAGTGCTAGAGTAGCGGGGGGGCCTGGGAATGAGCAGTTCTTC
d_call: NA; clone_size: NA; v_call: TRBV12-3/TRBV12-4; j_call: TRBJ2-1; cdr3_aa: CASSYLYQRFWQFF; cdr3_nt: TGTGCCAGCAGTTACTTGTACCAGCGGTTTTGGCAGTTCTTC
d_call: NA; clone_size: many; v_call: TRBV3-1; j_call: TRBJ2-2; cdr3_aa: CASSQRAVYTGELFF; cdr3_nt: TGTGCCAGCAGCCAACGAGCGGTGTACACCGGGGAGCTGTTTTTT
d_call: NA; clone_size: many; v_call: TRBV30; j_call: TRBJ2-3; cdr3_aa: CAWSRGSTSSTDTQYF; cdr3_nt: TGTGCCTGGAGCAGGGGATCGACCTCTAGCACAGATACGCAGTATTTT
d_call: NA; clone_size: many; v_call: TRBV6-2/TRBV6-3; j_call: TRBJ2-5; cdr3_aa: CASSGRRETQYF; cdr3_nt: TGTGCCAGCAGTGGTCGGCGAGAGACCCAGTACTTC
d_call: NA; clone_size: NA; v_call: TRBV5-6; j_call: TRBJ2-1; cdr3_aa: CASSLRQIKQFF; cdr3_nt: TGTGCCAGCAGCTTGCGTCAGATAAAGCAGTTCTTC
d_call: NA; clone_size: many; v_call: TRBV5-1; j_call: TRBJ2-1; cdr3_aa: CASSLDGGGLEQFF; cdr3_nt: TGCGCCAGCAGCTTGGACGGCGGGGGCCTCGAGCAGTTCTTC
d_call: NA; clone_size: few; v_call: TRBV7-9; j_call: TRBJ2-3; cdr3_aa: CASSLNQGLDTQYF; cdr3_nt: TGTGCCAGCAGCTTAAACCAGGGGTTAGATACGCAGTATTTT
d_call: NA; clone_size: few; v_call: TRBV12-3/TRBV12-4; j_call: TRBJ1-1; cdr3_aa: CASGGVATEAFF; cdr3_nt: TGTGCCAGCGGGGGAGTTGCTACTGAAGCTTTCTTT